The 4 T cell receptor beta chains presented below share a single source sample, sequenced in a study of HIV-infected children after antiretroviral therapy interruption (dated by TCRdb to the late 2010s). Library prep was done by 3' RACE. Sequenced using an Illumina MiSeq. To correct PCR amplification bias, TCR libraries were generated from RNA with a 3' RACE protocol that used unique molecular identifiers. TCRdb redid the processing of the public reads, applying fastp at Q25 and MiXCR, and retained in-frame beta chains. Each entry is one CDR3 protein sequence, shown with its most common DNA and genes. The sample yields approximately 95,000 distinct CDR3 sequences; around 6.9% were counted once. The top ten hold around 1.1% of the sample. What the treatment or condition label conveys for this sample: PENTA 11 planned treatment interruption arm or continuous ART arm. The sample was CD45RA+ CD4+ T cells from PBMCs, pooled from several time points, taken from a donor given antiretroviral therapy, either interrupted or continuous. Per the publication, the cell subset or site label means: naive CD4+ CD45RA+ CD45RO- T cells. These TCRs come from a pool of human donors with HIV.

In its sample, this clonotype was seen many times. V is TRBV20-1 and J is TRBJ1-2; no firm D call. Trimming took off 3 bases at V and 4 bases at J, with 18 bases between the two ends. Germline values: CDR1 DFQATT, CDR2 SNEGSKA (reference sequence). This CDR3 spans 15 amino acids. The CDR3 nucleotides read TGCAGTGCTAGTCGCCGGGCAGAAAAGGCCTATGGCTACACCTTC. Its protein product is CSASRRAEKAYGYTF.

A few counts support this clonotype. The CDR3 DNA sequence: TGTGCCAGCTCACCTGACACCCTCGGTGAGCAGTTCTTC. This encodes CASSPDTLGEQFF. The rearrangement uses TRBV18 and TRBJ2-1, with no clear D. The CDR3 runs 13 residues. Germline lookup yields CDR1 KGHSH and CDR2 LQKENI. Trimming took 3 bases from V and 9 from J, leaving 12 bases between them.

V is TRBV19 and J is TRBJ1-2; no clear D gene. The length of the CDR3 is 12 residues. Germline CDR1 and CDR2: LNHDA and SQIVND (reference sequence). V gave up 6 bases and J gave up 4 bases, with 9 bases separating them. The chain's CDR3 is CASSTWIYGYTF. The DNA for the CDR3 is TGTGCCAGTAGCACCTGGATCTATGGCTACACCTTC.

This clonotype was counted between two and nine times. Here the CDR3 reads CASSLANTDTQYF. CDR3 bases: TGTGCCAGCAGCCTAGCGAACACAGATACGCAGTATTTT. V gene TRBV6-6 combines with J gene TRBJ2-3; TRBD2 might be the D (6 bases). Trimming took 6 bases from V and 2 from J, leaving 9 bases between them. The CDR3 loop spans 13 amino acids. CDR1 and CDR2 (germline): MNHNY, SVGAGI (reference sequence).